Below, one T cell receptor (beta chain) is given with its context. This CDR3 spans 13 amino acids. CDR1 and CDR2 from the germline V gene are SGHVS and FQNEAQ. V was shortened by 2 bases and J by 4 bases, with 6 bases between the two germline ends. The sample comes from a study of cytomegalovirus exposure and HLA in healthy donors. A multiplex PCR was run with 60 Vbeta primers and 13 Jbeta primers. Profiling relied on immunoSEQ multiplex PCR, and the TCRdb table lists in-frame clones only, not all of them. The repertoire holds 150,000 to 200,000 clones, roughly 82% seen once, with roughly 1.4% in the top ten.

The V gene is TRBV7-8, the J gene TRBJ2-1, with D tentatively TRBD1 (6 bases). The sample consisted of PBMCs. This TCR derives from a man in his forties in good health and CMV-seronegative. This CDR3 is CASSLQGYNEQFF. Written as DNA, the CDR3 is TGTGCCAGCAGCTTACAGGGGTACAATGAGCAGTTCTTC.